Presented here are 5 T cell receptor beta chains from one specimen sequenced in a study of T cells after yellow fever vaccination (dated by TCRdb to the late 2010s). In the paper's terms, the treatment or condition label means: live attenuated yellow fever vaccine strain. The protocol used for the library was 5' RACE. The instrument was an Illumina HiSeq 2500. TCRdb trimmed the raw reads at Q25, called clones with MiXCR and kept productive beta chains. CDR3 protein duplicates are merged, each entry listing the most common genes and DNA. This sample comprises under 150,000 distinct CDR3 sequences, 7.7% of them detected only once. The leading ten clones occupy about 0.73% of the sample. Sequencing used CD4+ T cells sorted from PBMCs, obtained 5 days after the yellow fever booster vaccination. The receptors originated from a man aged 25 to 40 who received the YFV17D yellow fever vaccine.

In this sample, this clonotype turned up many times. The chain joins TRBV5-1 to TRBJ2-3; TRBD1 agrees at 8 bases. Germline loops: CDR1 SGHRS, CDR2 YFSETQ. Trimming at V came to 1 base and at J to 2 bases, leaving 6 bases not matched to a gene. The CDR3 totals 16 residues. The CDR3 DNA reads TGCGCCAGCAGCTTGACCGGGACAGGCTACACAGATACGCAGTATTTT. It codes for CASSLTGTGYTDTQYF.

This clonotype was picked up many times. The CDR3 is CASSIVYRNEAFF. The CDR3 DNA reads TGTGCCAGTAGTATAGTGTACAGAAATGAAGCTTTCTTT. This chain uses TRBV19 with TRBJ1-1; D ambiguous. The CDR3 sequence is 13 residues long. CDR1 and CDR2 (germline): LNHDA, SQIVND (reference sequence). The V end was cut by 1 base, the J end by 7 bases, with 10 bases between.

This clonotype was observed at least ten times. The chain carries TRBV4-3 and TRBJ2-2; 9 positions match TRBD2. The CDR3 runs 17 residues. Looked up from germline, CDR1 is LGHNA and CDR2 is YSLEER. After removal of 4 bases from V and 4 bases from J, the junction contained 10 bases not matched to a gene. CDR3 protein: CASSRGGAGGITGELFF. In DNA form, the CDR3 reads TGCGCCAGCAGCCGTGGAGGCGCGGGAGGGATCACCGGGGAGCTGTTTTTT.

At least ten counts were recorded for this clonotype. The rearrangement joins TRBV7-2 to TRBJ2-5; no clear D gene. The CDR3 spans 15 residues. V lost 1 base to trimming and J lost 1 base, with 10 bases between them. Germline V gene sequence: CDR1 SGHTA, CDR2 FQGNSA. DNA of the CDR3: TGTGCCAGCAGCTTAGTGAGGCAGTCCCAAGAGACCCAGTACTTC. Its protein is CASSLVRQSQETQYF.

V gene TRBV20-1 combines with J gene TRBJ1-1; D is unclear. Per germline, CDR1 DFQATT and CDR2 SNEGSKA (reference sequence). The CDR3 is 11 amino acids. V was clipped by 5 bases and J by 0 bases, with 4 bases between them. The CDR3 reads CSALMNTEAFF. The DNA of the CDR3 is TGCAGTGCTCTAATGAACACTGAAGCTTTCTTT.